This TCR beta chain was found in a study of cytomegalovirus exposure and HLA in healthy donors. 60 Vbeta and 13 Jbeta primers were used in PCR. TCRdb keeps only in-frame clones here, not all; method: immunoSEQ multiplex PCR. The table has about 140,000 clones, roughly 78% seen once. Study-wide points: There were some public TCRs occurring in many donors, but most TCR sequences were rare.

In its sample, this clone was seen a few times. No antigen is known for it. This specimen includes other DNA sequences encoding the same CDR3. Everyone who donated was a healthy bone marrow donor. Sequenced input: PBMCs. The origin of this receptor is a man aged 18 to 30 in good health and CMV-seropositive.

In nucleotides, the CDR3 is TGTGCCAGTAGTATGACAGGGGCTATTCTCCTGCAGTACTTC. Translated: CASSMTGAILLQYF. The chain links TRBV19 to TRBJ2-7; 8 bases are a match to TRBD1. The junction had 10 bases not matched to a gene; V was cut back by 3 bases and J by 9 bases. Per germline, CDR1 LNHDA and CDR2 SQIVND (reference sequence). CDR3 size: 14 residues. Combining the CDR3 with reference TRBV19 and TRBJ2-7 gives the whole variable domain DGGITQSPKYLFRKEGQNVTLSCEQNLNHDAMYWYRQDPGQGLRLIYYSQIVNDFQKGDIAEGYSVSREKKESFPLTVTSAQKNPTAFYLCASSMTGAILLQYFGPGTRLTVT.